The 12 T cell receptor beta chains in this list originate from one sample, sequenced in a study of shared clonotypes between healthy human individuals. The data were produced by immunoSEQ multiplex PCR, yet TCRdb's version contains in-frame clones alone and is incomplete. The data hold some 2,500,000 clones, with 93% observed a single time. Sequenced material: naive CD4+ T cells from PBMCs. Subset: CD45RA+ positively selected. Every receptor here comes from a man aged 18 to 29 in good health. Some clones in this sample may be carry-over from other donors' samples.

The chain is built from TRBV6-1 and TRBJ1-2; no clear D. This CDR3 has 12 amino acids. The germline CDR1 and CDR2 sequences are MNHNS and SASEGT. Between the trimmed V and J ends, which lost 7 bases and 8 bases, there was a span of 14 bases. The CDR3 DNA is TGTGCCAGCAAGGAAGACTCGAGGGGCTACACCTTC. It is translated as CASKEDSRGYTF.

The chain joins TRBV7-9 to TRBJ2-3, with a tentative D call TRBD1 (6 bases). This CDR3 contains 18 residues. The ends were cut back, 0 bases at V and 1 base at J, with 17 bases in the middle. Germline loops: CDR1 SEHNR, CDR2 FQNEAQ (reference sequence). CDR3 sequence: CASSLALWLDSRTDTQYF. The CDR3 DNA follows: TGTGCCAGCAGCTTAGCGCTCTGGTTGGACAGCCGCACAGATACGCAGTATTTT. Full variable domain (missing parts from reference TRBV7-9 and TRBJ2-3): DTGVSQNPRHKITKRGQNVTFRCDPISEHNRLYWYRQTLGQGPEFLTYFQNEAQLEKSRLLSDRFSAERPKGSFSTLEIQRTEQGDSAMYLCASSLALWLDSRTDTQYFGPGTRLTVL.

This chain connects TRBV5-1 to TRBJ2-5, with unresolved D. From germline, CDR1 is SGHRS and CDR2 YFSETQ. Trimming pared 1 base from V and 2 bases from J, leaving 15 bases between. The CDR3 has 16 amino acids. The CDR3 reads CASSLLSAGEQETQYF. In DNA form, the CDR3 reads TGCGCCAGCAGCTTGTTATCAGCTGGCGAACAAGAGACCCAGTACTTC.

This chain connects TRBV2 to TRBJ2-1, with TRBD2 matching 14 bases. V lost 7 bases to trimming and J lost 9 bases; unmatched junction nucleotides: 5. Germline lookup yields CDR1 SNHLY and CDR2 FYNNEI. The CDR3 extends over 14 amino acids. The CDR3 sequence: CASTPGLAGGEQFF. The CDR3 DNA reads as TGTGCCAGCACCCCCGGACTAGCGGGAGGTGAGCAGTTCTTC.

The rearrangement uses TRBV28 and TRBJ2-1; 7 nucleotides agree with TRBD2. Losses at the gene ends were 7 bases for V and 1 base for J; bases not matched to a gene: 13. This CDR3 is 17 amino acids long. Germline CDR1 MDHEN, CDR2 SYDVKM. CDR3 protein: CASTPSFWRGSYNEQFF. Written as DNA, the CDR3 is TGTGCCAGCACTCCGTCCTTCTGGCGGGGGTCCTACAATGAGCAGTTCTTC.

The CDR3 here is CASSPPDVSYEQYF. Here the CDR3 DNA reads TGTGCCAGCTCTCCCCCGGACGTCTCCTACGAGCAGTACTTC. The chain carries TRBV18 and TRBJ2-7; no clear D. Germline V gene data show CDR1 as KGHSH and CDR2 as LQKENI. V was clipped by 6 bases and J by 0 bases, with 12 bases between them. CDR3 length: 14 residues.

J is TRBJ2-1 and V is TRBV18; the match to TRBD2 covers 7 bases. Germline V gene lookup returns CDR1 KGHSH and CDR2 LQKENI. The CDR3 is made up of 17 amino acids. Losses at the gene ends were 3 bases for V and 1 base for J; bases not matched to a gene: 9. Written as DNA, the CDR3 is TGTGCCAGCTCACCCGATAAAACTAGCGCTTCCTACAATGAGCAGTTCTTC. Translating it yields CASSPDKTSASYNEQFF.

The chain employs TRBV30 and TRBJ2-1, with unresolved D. Trimming pared 0 bases from V and 10 bases from J, leaving 7 bases between. The CDR3 consists of 11 residues. The germline CDR1 and CDR2 sequences are GTSNPN and SVGIG (reference sequence). The chain's CDR3 is CAWSVQFEQFF. The CDR3 bases are TGTGCCTGGAGTGTACAGTTCGAGCAGTTCTTC.

The chain carries TRBV2 and TRBJ1-1; possibly TRBD1 for D (5 bases). This CDR3 is 12 amino acids long. The germline V gene has CDR1 SNHLY and CDR2 FYNNEI. The ends were cut back, 4 bases at V and 11 bases at J, with 14 bases in the middle. This chain's CDR3 is CASSGDSPVAFF. DNA of the CDR3: TGTGCCAGCAGTGGGGACTCTCCGGTGGCTTTCTTT.

This clone has only one observation. The chain carries TRBV28 and TRBJ2-7, with TRBD1 matching 9 bases. Unmatched junction bases numbered 8, after V lost 7 bases and J lost 1 base. The germline V gene encodes CDR1 MDHEN and CDR2 SYDVKM. CDR3 length equals 15 residues. The CDR3 DNA follows: TGTGCCAGCACCCCGGGGGGACAGGGTTCCTACGAGCAGTACTTC. It translates to CASTPGGQGSYEQYF.

Comment on this clone: Other DNA sequences of this sample code for an identical CDR3. The chain recombines TRBV19 with TRBJ1-2, with 7 bases identical to TRBD1. The V gene end was trimmed by 6 bases and the J gene end by 3 bases; junction bases not matched to a gene: 4. Germline V CDR1 and CDR2: LNHDA, SQIVND (reference sequence). The CDR3 totals 13 residues. The CDR3 spells CASSFRGDYGYTF. The DNA of the CDR3 is TGTGCCAGTAGCTTCAGGGGGGACTATGGCTACACCTTC. The full variable domain, its missing parts supplied by reference TRBV19 and TRBJ1-2, is DGGITQSPKYLFRKEGQNVTLSCEQNLNHDAMYWYRQDPGQGLRLIYYSQIVNDFQKGDIAEGYSVSREKKESFPLTVTSAQKNPTAFYLCASSFRGDYGYTFGSGTRLTVV.

V usage is TRBV5-4 and J usage is TRBJ2-7; TRBD2 is a possible D gene (5 bases). Germline V CDR1 and CDR2: SGHNT, YYREEE (reference sequence). The CDR3 loop spans 13 amino acids. V was pared by 3 bases and J by 2 bases, with 9 bases between. The CDR3 region has the DNA TGTGCCAGCAGCTCCAGCGGCCCCTACGAGCAGTACTTC. This encodes CASSSSGPYEQYF.